These T cell receptor beta chains were read from a single sample in a study of T cell responses to AZD1222 COVID-19 vaccine. The protocol was immunoSEQ multiplex PCR, while the TCRdb copy is restricted to in-frame clones and leaves out a portion. The data contain over 150,000 clones, 70% to 90% of them singletons. The material sequenced was peripheral blood, taken on day 0 of AZD1222 vaccination. The receptors stem from an adult in good health. The CDR3 runs from the conserved cysteine through the conserved F or W. Fields, in order: D gene, CDR3 length, J gene, V gene, clone size, CDR3 DNA, CDR3 protein. D genes are given only for firm matches. The size of a clone is reported for some rows only, either as once, few or many, or as a class for expanded clones.

TRBD2 17 TRBJ2-7 TRBV19 . TGTGCCAGTAGGCGTACCGGGACTAGCGATGGGTCCTACGAGCAGTACTTC CASRRTGTSDGSYEQYF
. 18 TRBJ1-4 TRBV15 once TGTGCCACCAGCAGAGATGGTGGAATCAGTGCAACTAATGAAAAACTGTTTTTT CATSRDGGISATNEKLFF
. 18 TRBJ1-6 TRBV28 . TGTGCCAGCAGTTTAATTGGCGTGGCACTCGGAGGGAATTCACCCCTCCACTTT CASSLIGVALGGNSPLHF
. 14 TRBJ1-2 TRBV28 . TGTGCCAGCAGCCGGGAGGCGGGACCACGGGGCTACACCTTC CASSREAGPRGYTF
. 15 TRBJ1-5 TRBV7-2 . TGTGCCAGCAGCTTATGGGTCGGGGGAGATCAGCCCCAGCATTTT CASSLWVGGDQPQHF
TRBD2 17 TRBJ2-3 TRBV7-9 . TGTGCCAGCAGCTTTAGGACGGGGGGGACATATACAGATACGCAGTATTTT CASSFRTGGTYTDTQYF
. 14 TRBJ2-4 TRBV19 . TGTGCCAGTAGTATTAGGACCGACAAAAACATTCAGTACTTC CASSIRTDKNIQYF
TRBD1 17 TRBJ1-6 TRBV28 . TGTGCCAGCAGTCCCGGGACAGGGGGCTCCTATAATTCACCCCTCCACTTT CASSPGTGGSYNSPLHF
. 12 TRBJ1-1 TRBV7-8 . TGTGCCAGCAGCCCCAGGGCCGCTGAAGCTTTCTTT CASSPRAAEAFF
. 16 TRBJ2-6 TRBV2 once TGTGCCAGCAGTGTGAAGGGGTTAGTTGGGGCCAACGTCCTGACTTTC CASSVKGLVGANVLTF
. 14 TRBJ1-2 TRBV6-5 . TGTGCCAGCAGTTACTCGGCAGGGAACTATGGCTACACCTTC CASSYSAGNYGYTF
TRBD1 15 TRBJ1-1 TRBV6-1 . TGTGCCAGCAGTGAAGCCGGCAGGGGGTCCACTGAAGCTTTCTTT CASSEAGRGSTEAFF
. 13 TRBJ1-6 TRBV30 . TGTGCCTGGTTGAGGTCCTATAATTCACCCCTCCACTTT CAWLRSYNSPLHF
. 14 TRBJ1-1 TRBV28 . TGTGCCAGCCCCCCCGGGGGCGCGAACACTGAAGCTTTCTTT CASPPGGANTEAFF
. 15 TRBJ2-7 TRBV18 once TGTGCCAGCTCACCACCCTCGACTAGCTCCTACGAGCAGTACTTC CASSPPSTSSYEQYF
TRBD1 15 TRBJ2-7 TRBV10-3 . TGTGCCATCAGTGAGGGGGACAGTCAAGCCTACGAGCAGTACTTC CAISEGDSQAYEQYF
TRBD1 14 TRBJ1-2 TRBV6-5 . TGTGCCAGCAGGGTTGGACAGGGGGTCTATGGCTACACCTTC CASRVGQGVYGYTF
. 13 TRBJ1-5 TRBV6-5 few TGTGCCAGCAGCTCGATGCCCCATCAGCCCCAGCATTTT CASSSMPHQPQHF
. 15 TRBJ2-2 TRBV2 . TGTGCCAGCAGTGATATAAGTCTAAACACCGGGGAGCTGTTTTTT CASSDISLNTGELFF
TRBD2 15 TRBJ2-7 TRBV20-1 once TGCAGTGCTAGTCCTACTAGCGGTGCCTCCTACGAGCAGTACTTC CSASPTSGASYEQYF
TRBD1 15 TRBJ2-1 TRBV10-3 once TGTGCCATCAGTGATAGCGGACAGGGTAGTAATGAGCAGTTCTTC CAISDSGQGSNEQFF
TRBD2 17 TRBJ2-7 TRBV18 . TGTGCCAGCTCACCTCTAGCGGGCCAGGGTTTTTCCTACGAGCAGTACTTC CASSPLAGQGFSYEQYF
TRBD1 15 TRBJ1-2 TRBV27 . TGTGCCAGCAGTTTAGACCCAGGGGGCAACTATGGCTACACCTTC CASSLDPGGNYGYTF
TRBD1 17 TRBJ1-2 TRBV19 . TGTGCCAGTAGTATCCCCGGGACAGGGGGCCTGAGTCATGGCTACACCTTC CASSIPGTGGLSHGYTF
. 12 TRBJ1-2 TRBV28 . TGTGCCAGCGTACAGGGTCTGGCTGGCTACACCTTC CASVQGLAGYTF
. 14 TRBJ2-7 TRBV18 once TGTGCCAGCTCACCAGACCTGAGCTCCTACGAGCAGTACTTC CASSPDLSSYEQYF
TRBD1 16 TRBJ1-1 TRBV18 . TGTGCCAGCTCATTCGGACAGGGGACTCTTAGCACTGAAGCTTTCTTT CASSFGQGTLSTEAFF
. 15 TRBJ2-3 TRBV10-3 . TGTGCCATCAGTGAGCCAGCGACTAGCACAGATACGCAGTATTTT CAISEPATSTDTQYF
. 17 TRBJ1-3 TRBV3-1/TRBV3-2 . TGTGCCAGCAGCCAAGGGATTGCTTGGACAACTGGAAACACCATATATTTT CASSQGIAWTTGNTIYF
. 12 TRBJ1-4 TRBV10-3 . TGTGCCATCAGTCTGGAGGGTCGAAAACTGTTTTTT CAISLEGRKLFF
TRBD1 13 TRBJ1-2 TRBV7-2 . TGTGCCAGCAGCTTCTCGGGACAGGGGGCCTACACCTTC CASSFSGQGAYTF
TRBD1 15 TRBJ2-2 TRBV4-1 . TGCGCCAGCAGCCAAGATTACAGGGGGACCGGGGAGCTGTTTTTT CASSQDYRGTGELFF
. 12 TRBJ2-3 TRBV7-8 . TGTGCCAGCAGCCCCTCTCAAGATACGCAGTATTTT CASSPSQDTQYF